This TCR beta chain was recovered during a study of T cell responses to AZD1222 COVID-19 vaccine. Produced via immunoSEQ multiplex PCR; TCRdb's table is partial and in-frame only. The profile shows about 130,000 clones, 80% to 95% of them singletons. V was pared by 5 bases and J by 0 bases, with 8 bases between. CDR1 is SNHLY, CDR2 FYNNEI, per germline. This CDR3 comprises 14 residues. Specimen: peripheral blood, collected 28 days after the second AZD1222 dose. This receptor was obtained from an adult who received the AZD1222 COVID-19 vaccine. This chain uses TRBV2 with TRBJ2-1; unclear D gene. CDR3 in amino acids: CASSLQSSYNEQFF. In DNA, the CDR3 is TGTGCCAGCAGTCTACAGAGCTCCTACAATGAGCAGTTCTTC.